This TCR delta chain stems from a study of gamma-delta chains in newborns, infants, children (dated by TCRdb to about 2019). Context from the whole study: According to the title of the study, polyclonal expansion of innate gammadelta T cells immediately after birth is driven by microbial exposure. Right after human newborns were born, the researchers looked at the way microbial exposure shaped their populations of innate gammadelta T cells.

TCRdb names Illumina MiSeq as the instrument used. TCRdb reprocessed the public data with the CATT caller; entries with the same nucleotide sequence were combined afterwards. The table for this sample lists 10,000 to 13,000 delta-chain clones; roughly 9% of them were counted only once. The ten top clones hold under 9.5% of the sample. CDR1 and CDR2, per the germline V gene, are GEAIGNYY and EKD. The CDR3 spans 20 residues, from the cysteine through the phenylalanine. The only DNA kept is the CDR3, 60 bases in frame from the first base. V lost 0 bases and J lost 1 base, and the count of bases not matched to a germline gene is 7. Only a few counts were recorded for this clone. Its cognate antigen has yet to be identified. Per-nucleotide qualities are absent, and no much larger clonotype sits a single base away.

The V and J segments used are TRDV2 and TRDJ3, and 11 junction bases match TRDD3. Sequencing input: blood. The clonotype comes from a child who was a newborn, infant or young child, either healthy, febrile or measles-vaccinated (not recorded which). The DNA sequence follows: TGTGCCTGTGACACCGTTGGGGGATACGGGGGGTCCTGGGACACCCGACAGATGTTTTTC. Protein translation: CACDTVGGYGGSWDTRQMFF.